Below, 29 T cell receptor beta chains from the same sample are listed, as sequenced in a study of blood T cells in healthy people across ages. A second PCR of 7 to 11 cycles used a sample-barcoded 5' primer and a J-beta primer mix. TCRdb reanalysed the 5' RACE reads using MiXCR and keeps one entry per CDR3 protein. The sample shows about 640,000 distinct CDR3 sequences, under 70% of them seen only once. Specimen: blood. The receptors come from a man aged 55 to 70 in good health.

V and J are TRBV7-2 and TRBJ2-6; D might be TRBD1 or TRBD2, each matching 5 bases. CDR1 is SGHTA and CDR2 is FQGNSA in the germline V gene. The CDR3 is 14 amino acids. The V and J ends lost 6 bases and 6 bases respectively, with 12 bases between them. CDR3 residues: CASRGVRAANVLTF. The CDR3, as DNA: TGTGCCAGCAGGGGGGTCAGGGCGGCCAACGTCCTGACTTTC.

The CDR3 protein is CASSKVRGTYEQYF. The CDR3 DNA sequence: TGTGCCAGCAGCAAAGTTCGGGGTACCTACGAGCAGTACTTC. The chain is built from TRBV21-1 and TRBJ2-7. TRBV21-1 is a pseudogene locus. This CDR3 spans 14 amino acids.

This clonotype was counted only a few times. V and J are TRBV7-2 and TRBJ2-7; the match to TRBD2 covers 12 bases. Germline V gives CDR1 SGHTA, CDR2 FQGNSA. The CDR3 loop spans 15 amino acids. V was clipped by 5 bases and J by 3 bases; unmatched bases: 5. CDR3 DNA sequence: TGTGCCAGCAGCCGTCTAGCGGGGGGGAACTACGAGCAGTACTTC. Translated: CASSRLAGGNYEQYF.

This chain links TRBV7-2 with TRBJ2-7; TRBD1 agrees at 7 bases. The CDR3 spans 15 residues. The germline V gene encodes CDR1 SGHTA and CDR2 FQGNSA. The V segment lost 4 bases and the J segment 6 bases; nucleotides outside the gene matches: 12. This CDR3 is CASSSPTGWGSEQYF. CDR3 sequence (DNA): TGTGCCAGCAGCTCCCCGACAGGGTGGGGCAGCGAGCAGTACTTC.

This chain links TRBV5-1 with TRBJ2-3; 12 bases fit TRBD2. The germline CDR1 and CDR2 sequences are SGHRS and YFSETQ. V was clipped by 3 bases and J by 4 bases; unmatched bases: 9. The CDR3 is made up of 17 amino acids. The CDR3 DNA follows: TGCGCCAGCAGCTCACGGACTAGCGGGAACAGCGCAGATACGCAGTATTTT. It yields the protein CASSSRTSGNSADTQYF.

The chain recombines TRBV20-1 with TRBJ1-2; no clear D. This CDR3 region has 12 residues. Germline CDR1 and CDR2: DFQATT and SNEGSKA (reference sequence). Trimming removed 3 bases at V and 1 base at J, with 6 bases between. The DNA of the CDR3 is TGCAGTGCTAGCGGTTTTAACTATGGCTACACCTTC. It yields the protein CSASGFNYGYTF.

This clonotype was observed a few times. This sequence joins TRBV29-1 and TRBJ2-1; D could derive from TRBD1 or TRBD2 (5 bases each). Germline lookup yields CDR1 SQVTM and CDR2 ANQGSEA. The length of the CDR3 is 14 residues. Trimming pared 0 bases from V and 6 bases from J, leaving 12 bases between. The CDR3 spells CSVEEVLGVNEQFF. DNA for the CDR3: TGCAGCGTTGAAGAGGTTCTGGGGGTCAATGAGCAGTTCTTC.

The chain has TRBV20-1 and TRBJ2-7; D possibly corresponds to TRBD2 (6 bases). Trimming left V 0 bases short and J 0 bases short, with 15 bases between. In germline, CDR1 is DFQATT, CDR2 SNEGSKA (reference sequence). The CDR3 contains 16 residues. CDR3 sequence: CSARDALGGDSYEQYF. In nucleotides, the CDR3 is TGCAGTGCTAGAGACGCCCTTGGCGGGGACTCCTACGAGCAGTACTTC.

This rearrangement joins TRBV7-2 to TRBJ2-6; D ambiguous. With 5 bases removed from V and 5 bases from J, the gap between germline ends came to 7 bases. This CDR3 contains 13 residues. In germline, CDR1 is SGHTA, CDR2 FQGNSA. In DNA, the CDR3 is TGTGCCAGCAGCCCCGGTCGGGCCAACGTCCTGACTTTC. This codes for CASSPGRANVLTF.

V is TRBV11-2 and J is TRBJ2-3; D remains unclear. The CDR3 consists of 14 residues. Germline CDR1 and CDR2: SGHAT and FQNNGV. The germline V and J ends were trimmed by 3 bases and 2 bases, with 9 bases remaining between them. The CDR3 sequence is CASSFADATDTQYF. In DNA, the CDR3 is TGTGCCAGCAGCTTCGCCGACGCCACAGATACGCAGTATTTT.

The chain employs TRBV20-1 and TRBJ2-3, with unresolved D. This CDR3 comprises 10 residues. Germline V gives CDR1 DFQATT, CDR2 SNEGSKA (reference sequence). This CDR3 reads CSGTADTQYF. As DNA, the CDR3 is TGCAGCGGAACCGCAGATACGCAGTATTTT.

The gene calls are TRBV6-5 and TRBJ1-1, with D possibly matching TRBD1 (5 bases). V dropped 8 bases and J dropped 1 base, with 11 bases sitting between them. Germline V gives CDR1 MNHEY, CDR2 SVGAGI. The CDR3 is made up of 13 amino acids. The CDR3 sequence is CASALQGNTEAFF. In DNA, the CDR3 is TGTGCCAGCGCCCTGCAGGGGAACACTGAAGCTTTCTTT.

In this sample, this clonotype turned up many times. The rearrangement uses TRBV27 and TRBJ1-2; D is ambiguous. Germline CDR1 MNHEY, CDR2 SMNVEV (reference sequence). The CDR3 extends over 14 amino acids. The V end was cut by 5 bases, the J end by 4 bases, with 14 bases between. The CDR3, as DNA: TGTGCCAGCAGTCCACGGACTGGCCTCTATGGCTACACCTTC. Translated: CASSPRTGLYGYTF.

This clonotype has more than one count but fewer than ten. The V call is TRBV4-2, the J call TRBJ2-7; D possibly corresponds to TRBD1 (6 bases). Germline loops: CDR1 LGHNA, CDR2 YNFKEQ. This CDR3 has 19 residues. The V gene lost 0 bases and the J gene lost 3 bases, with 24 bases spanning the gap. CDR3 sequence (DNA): TGTGCCAGCAGCCAAGACAGAGGCGCCAGGGGCAAGGGGAGCTACGAGCAGTACTTC. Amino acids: CASSQDRGARGKGSYEQYF.

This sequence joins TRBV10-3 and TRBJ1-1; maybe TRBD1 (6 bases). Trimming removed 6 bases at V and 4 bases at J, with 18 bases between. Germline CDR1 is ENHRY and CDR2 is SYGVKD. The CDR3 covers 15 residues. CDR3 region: CAISGGGQGSTEAFF. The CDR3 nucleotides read TGTGCCATCAGCGGGGGGGGTCAGGGGAGCACTGAAGCTTTCTTT.

CDR3 region: CAISEPGRETQYF. The CDR3 DNA reads TGTGCCATCAGTGAGCCGGGGAGGGAGACCCAGTACTTC. The rearrangement links TRBV10-3 to TRBJ2-5, with a possible D match to TRBD2 (6 bases). Germline V gives CDR1 ENHRY, CDR2 SYGVKD. The CDR3 loop spans 13 amino acids. With 2 bases removed from V and 5 bases from J, the gap between germline ends came to 9 bases.

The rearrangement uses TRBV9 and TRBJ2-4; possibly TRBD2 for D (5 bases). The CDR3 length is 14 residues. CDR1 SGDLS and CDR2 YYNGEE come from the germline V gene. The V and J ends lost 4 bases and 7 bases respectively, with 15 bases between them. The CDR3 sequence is CASSPRSGENIQYF. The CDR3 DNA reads TGTGCCAGCAGCCCAAGGTCCGGGGAGAACATTCAGTACTTC.

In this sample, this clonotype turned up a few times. The CDR3 DNA sequence: TGTGCCAGCAGCTGGACCCGGAAGGAGCAGTTCTTC. It yields the protein CASSWTRKEQFF. The chain combines TRBV7-2 with TRBJ2-1; D unresolved. The CDR3 contains 12 residues. The V end lost 4 bases, the J end lost 10 bases, and 11 bases lay between the germline ends. Germline CDR1 reads SGHTA; CDR2 reads FQGNSA.

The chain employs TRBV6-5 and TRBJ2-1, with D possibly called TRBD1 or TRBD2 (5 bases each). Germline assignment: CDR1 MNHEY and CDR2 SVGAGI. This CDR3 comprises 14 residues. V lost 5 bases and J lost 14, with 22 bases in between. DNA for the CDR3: TGTGCCAGCAGTCCTCCGTACGGGACGAGAGTTAAGTTCTTC. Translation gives CASSPPYGTRVKFF.

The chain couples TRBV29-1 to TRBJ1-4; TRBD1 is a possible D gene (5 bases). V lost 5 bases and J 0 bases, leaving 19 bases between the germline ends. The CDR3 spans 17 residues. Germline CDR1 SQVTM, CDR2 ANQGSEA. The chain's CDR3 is CSVRLPGSDPTNEKLFF. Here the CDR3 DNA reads TGCAGCGTTCGTCTCCCAGGGAGCGACCCAACTAATGAAAAACTGTTTTTT.

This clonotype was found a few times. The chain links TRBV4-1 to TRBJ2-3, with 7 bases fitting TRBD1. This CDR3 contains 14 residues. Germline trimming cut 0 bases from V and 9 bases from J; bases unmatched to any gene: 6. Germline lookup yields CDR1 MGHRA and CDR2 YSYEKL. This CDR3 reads CASSQEGQGDTQYF. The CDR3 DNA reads TGCGCCAGCAGCCAAGAGGGGCAGGGGGACACGCAGTATTTT.

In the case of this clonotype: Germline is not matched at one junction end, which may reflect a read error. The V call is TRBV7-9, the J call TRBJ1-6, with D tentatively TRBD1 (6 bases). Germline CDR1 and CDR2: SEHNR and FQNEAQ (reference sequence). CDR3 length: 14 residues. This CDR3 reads CASSQDSYNSPLLF. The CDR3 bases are TGTGCCAGCAGTCAGGACAGCTATAATTCACCCCTCCTCTTT. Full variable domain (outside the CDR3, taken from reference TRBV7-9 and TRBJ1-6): DTGVSQNPRHKITKRGQNVTFRCDPISEHNRLYWYRQTLGQGPEFLTYFQNEAQLEKSRLLSDRFSAERPKGSFSTLEIQRTEQGDSAMYLCASSQDSYNSPLLFGNGTRLTVT.

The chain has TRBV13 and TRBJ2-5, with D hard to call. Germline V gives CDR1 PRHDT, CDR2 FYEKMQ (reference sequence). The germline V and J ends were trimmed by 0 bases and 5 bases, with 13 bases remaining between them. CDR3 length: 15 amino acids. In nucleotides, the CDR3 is TGTGCCAGCAGCTTAGGCGGTAGGACCTGGGAGACCCAGTACTTC. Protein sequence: CASSLGGRTWETQYF. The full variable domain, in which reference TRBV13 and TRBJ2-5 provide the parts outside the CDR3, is AAGVIQSPRHLIKEKRETATLKCYPIPRHDTVYWYQQGPGQDPQFLISFYEKMQSDKGSIPDRFSAQQFSDYHSELNMSSLELGDSALYFCASSLGGRTWETQYFGPGTRLLVL.

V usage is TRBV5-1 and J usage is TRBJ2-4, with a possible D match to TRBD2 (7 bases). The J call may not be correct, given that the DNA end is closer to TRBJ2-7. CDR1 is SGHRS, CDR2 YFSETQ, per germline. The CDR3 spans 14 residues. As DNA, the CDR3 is TGCGCCAGCCAGAGTAGGGGGGGGCCCTACGAGCAGTACTTC. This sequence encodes CASQSRGGPYEQYF.

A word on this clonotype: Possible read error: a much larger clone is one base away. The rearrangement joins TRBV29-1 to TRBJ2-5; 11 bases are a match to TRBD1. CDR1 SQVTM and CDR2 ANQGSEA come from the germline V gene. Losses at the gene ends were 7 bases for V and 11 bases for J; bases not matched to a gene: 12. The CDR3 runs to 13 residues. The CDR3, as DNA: TGCAGCGGCGGGACAGGGGGTCACAATGAGCAGTACTTC. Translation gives CSGGTGGHNEQYF.

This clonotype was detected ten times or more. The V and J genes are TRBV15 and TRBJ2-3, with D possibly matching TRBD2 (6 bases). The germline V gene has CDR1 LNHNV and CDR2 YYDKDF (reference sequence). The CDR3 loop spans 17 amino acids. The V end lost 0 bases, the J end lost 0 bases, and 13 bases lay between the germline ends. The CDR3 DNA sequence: TGTGCCACCAGCAGAGATCCGGGAGTGGCTAGCACAGATACGCAGTATTTT. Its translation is CATSRDPGVASTDTQYF.

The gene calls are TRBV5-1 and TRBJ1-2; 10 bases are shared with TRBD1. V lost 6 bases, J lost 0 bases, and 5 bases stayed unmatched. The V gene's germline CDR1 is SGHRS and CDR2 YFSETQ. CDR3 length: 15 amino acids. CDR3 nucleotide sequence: TGCGCCAGCAACGTCGGACAGGGGGCTAACTATGGCTACACCTTC. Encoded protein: CASNVGQGANYGYTF.

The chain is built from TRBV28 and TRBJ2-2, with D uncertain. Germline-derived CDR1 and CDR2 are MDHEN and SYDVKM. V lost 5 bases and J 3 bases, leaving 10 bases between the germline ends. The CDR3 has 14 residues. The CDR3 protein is CASSPGDHTGELFF. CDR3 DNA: TGTGCCAGCAGTCCAGGTGACCACACCGGGGAGCTGTTTTTT.

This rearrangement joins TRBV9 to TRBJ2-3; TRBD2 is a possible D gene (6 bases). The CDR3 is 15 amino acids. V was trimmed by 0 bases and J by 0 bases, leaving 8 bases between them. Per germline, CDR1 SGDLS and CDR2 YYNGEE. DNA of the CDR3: TGTGCCAGCAGCGTAGGTAGCGGCAGCACAGATACGCAGTATTTT. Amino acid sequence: CASSVGSGSTDTQYF.